This TCR beta chain stems from a study of blood T cell repertoires in COVID-19. At the level of the study: Researchers got acute and convalescent COVID-19 samples from the United States, Italy and Spain.

Trimming pared 3 bases from V and 5 bases from J, leaving 13 bases between. The V gene's germline CDR1 is SGHTA and CDR2 FQGTGA. The CDR3 length is 14 residues. In the original analysis: Amplified reference gene primers provided the basis for estimating nucleated cell counts. Sequencing was performed with immunoSEQ multiplex PCR; in TCRdb, only in-frame clones are kept and a portion is missing. The V and J calls and clone size were taken over from that table, and D and trimming were inferred from the DNA. Among about 47,000 clones, approximately 80% were seen once, and the ten largest hold approximately 8.8%.

The specimen was peripheral blood. The chain carries TRBV7-3 and TRBJ1-1; D call uncertain. The TCR was taken from a man aged 60-69 years with acute or convalescent COVID-19. Written as DNA, the CDR3 is TGTGCCAGCAGCTTCTCAGAGGTTGGGACTGAAGCTTTCTTT. Encoded protein: CASSFSEVGTEAFF.